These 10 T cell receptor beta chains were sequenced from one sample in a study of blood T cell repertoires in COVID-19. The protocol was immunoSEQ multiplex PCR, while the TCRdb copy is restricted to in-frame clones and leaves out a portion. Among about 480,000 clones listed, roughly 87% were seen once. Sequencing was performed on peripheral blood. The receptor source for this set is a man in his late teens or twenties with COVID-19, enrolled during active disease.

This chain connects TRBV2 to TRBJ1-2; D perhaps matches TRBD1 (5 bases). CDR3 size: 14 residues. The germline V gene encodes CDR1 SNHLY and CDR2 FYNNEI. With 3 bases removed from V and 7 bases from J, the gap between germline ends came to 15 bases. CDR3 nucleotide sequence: TGTGCCAGCAGTGATTACCTTACAAGGGGTGGCTACACCTTC. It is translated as CASSDYLTRGGYTF. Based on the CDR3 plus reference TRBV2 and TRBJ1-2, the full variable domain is EPEVTQTPSHQVTQMGQEVILRCVPISNHLYFYWYRQILGQKVEFLVSFYNNEISEKSEIFDDQFSVERPDGSNFTLKIRSTKLEDSAMYFCASSDYLTRGGYTFGSGTRLTVV.

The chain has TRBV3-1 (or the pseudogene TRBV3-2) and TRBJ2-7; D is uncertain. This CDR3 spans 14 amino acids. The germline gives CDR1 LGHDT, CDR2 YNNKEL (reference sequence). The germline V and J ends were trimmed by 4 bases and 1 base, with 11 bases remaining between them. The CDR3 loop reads CASSPPIASYEQYF. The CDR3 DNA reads TGTGCCAGCAGCCCCCCGATAGCATCCTACGAGCAGTACTTC.

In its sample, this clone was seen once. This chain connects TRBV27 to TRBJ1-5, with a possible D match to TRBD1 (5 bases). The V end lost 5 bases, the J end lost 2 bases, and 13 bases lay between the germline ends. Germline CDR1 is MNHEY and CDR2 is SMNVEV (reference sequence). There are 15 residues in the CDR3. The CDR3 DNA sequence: TGTGCCAGCAGTGGCCATGGGGCCGGCAATCAGCCCCAGCATTTT. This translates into CASSGHGAGNQPQHF.

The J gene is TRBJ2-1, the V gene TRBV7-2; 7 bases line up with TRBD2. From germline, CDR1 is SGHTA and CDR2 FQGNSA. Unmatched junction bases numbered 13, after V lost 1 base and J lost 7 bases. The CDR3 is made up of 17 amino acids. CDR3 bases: TGTGCCAGCAGCTTAGAAGGGCGGCTAGCGGTCTGGAATGAGCAGTTCTTC. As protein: CASSLEGRLAVWNEQFF. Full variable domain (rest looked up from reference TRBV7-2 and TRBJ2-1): GAGVSQSPSNKVTEKGKDVELRCDPISGHTALYWYRQSLGQGLEFLIYFQGNSAPDKSGLPSDRFSAERTGGSVSTLTIQRTQQEDSAVYLCASSLEGRLAVWNEQFFGPGTRLTVL.

CDR3 sequence: CASSQDYGTSGYEQYF. The CDR3 coding sequence is TGTGCCAGCAGCCAAGATTATGGGACTAGCGGGTACGAGCAGTACTTC. The rearrangement links TRBV14 to TRBJ2-7, with 12 bases aligning to TRBD2. V was pared by 0 bases and J by 4 bases, with 4 bases of the junction left unmatched. Germline CDR1 SGHDN, CDR2 FVKESK. This CDR3 comprises 16 residues.

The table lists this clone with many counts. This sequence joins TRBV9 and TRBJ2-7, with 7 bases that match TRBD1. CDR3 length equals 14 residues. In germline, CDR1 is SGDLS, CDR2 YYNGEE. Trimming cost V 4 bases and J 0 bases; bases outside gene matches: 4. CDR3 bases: TGTGCCAGCAGCTCTGAGGGGGCCTCCTACGAGCAGTACTTC. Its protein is CASSSEGASYEQYF.

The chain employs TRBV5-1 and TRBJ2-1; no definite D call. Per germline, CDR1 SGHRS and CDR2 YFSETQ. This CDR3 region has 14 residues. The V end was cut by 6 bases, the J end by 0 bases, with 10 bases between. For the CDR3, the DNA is TGCGCCAGCATTCAGGCGCCCTCCTACAATGAGCAGTTCTTC. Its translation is CASIQAPSYNEQFF.

CDR3 sequence reads: CASREQGARNSPLHF. The CDR3 DNA reads TGTGCCAGTAGAGAGCAGGGGGCGCGGAATTCACCCCTCCACTTT. This chain uses TRBV19 with TRBJ1-6, with TRBD1 matching 8 bases. This CDR3 is 15 amino acids long. Germline CDR1 and CDR2: LNHDA and SQIVND (reference sequence). With 6 bases clipped from V and 7 bases from J, the junction kept 8 bases outside the gene matches.

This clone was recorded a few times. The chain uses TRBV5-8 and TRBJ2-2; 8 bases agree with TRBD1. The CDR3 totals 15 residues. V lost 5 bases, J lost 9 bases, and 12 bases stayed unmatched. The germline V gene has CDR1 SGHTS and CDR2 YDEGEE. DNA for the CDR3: TGTGCCAGCAGATATGGGAGTCAGGGGGCCTGGGAGCTGTTTTTT. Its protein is CASRYGSQGAWELFF. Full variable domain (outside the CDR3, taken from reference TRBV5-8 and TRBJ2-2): EAGVTQSPTHLIKTRGQQATLRCSPISGHTSVYWYQQALGLGLQFLLWYDEGEERNRGNFPPRFSGRQFPNYSSELNVNALELEDSALYLCASRYGSQGAWELFFGEGSRLTVL.

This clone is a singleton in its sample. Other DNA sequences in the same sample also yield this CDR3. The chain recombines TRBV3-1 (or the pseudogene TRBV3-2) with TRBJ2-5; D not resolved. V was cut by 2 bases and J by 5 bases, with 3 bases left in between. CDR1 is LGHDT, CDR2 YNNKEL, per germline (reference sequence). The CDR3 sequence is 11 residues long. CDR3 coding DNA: TGTGCCAGCAGCCAACTCGAGACCCAGTACTTC. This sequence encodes CASSQLETQYF.